The clone carrying this T cell receptor (beta chain) was seen more than once but under ten times. Its target is not known. The data stem from a study of T-cell reconstitution after alpha-beta-depleted transplantation in children. There are 14 residues in the CDR3. Trimming took 6 bases from V and 2 from J, leaving 13 bases between them. Germline lookup yields CDR1 SGHAT and CDR2 FQNNGV. Unique molecular identifiers were incorporated into the prepared TCRbeta library. TCRdb independently ran MiXCR on the PCR reads; one entry per CDR3 protein. This sample has approximately 17,000 distinct CDR3 sequences, with around 8.3% found just once. Study-wide results and caveats: Several hundred expanded graft clones reportedly were the source of alpha-beta T cells about two months after transplant. A year post-transplant, T-cell counts and diversity derived mostly from newly produced T cells.

This chain connects TRBV11-2 to TRBJ1-2; D uncertain. The receptor's source is a boy under three years old who had a stem cell transplant for Wiskott-Aldrich syndrome, so the T cells may come from the graft donor. This specimen was PBMCs, mostly from graft donor cells, taken 60 days after TCRalphabeta/CD19-depleted stem cell transplant. CDR3 amino acids: CASSPGGRNYGYTF. The CDR3 DNA sequence: TGTGCCAGCAGTCCAGGCGGACGGAACTATGGCTACACCTTC.